These 28 T cell receptor beta chains came from one sample sequenced in a study of identical twins. TCRdb re-called the 5' RACE reads with MiXCR, one entry per CDR3 protein. The sample contains 550,000 to 700,000 distinct CDR3 sequences, roughly 9.9% of which appear only once. These data also featured in a second study, about yellow fever vaccine responses in identical twins.

Sequencing was performed on PBMCs. The receptor set was obtained from a woman aged 18-29 years in good health.

The CDR3 DNA sequence: TGCGCCAGCATCCGTGACATTCAGTACTTC. Translation: CASIRDIQYF. The chain uses TRBV5-1 and TRBJ2-4; no definite D call. Germline lookup yields CDR1 SGHRS and CDR2 YFSETQ. V lost 6 bases and J lost 8, with 6 bases in between. CDR3 size: 10 residues. The full variable domain, in which reference TRBV5-1 and TRBJ2-4 provide the parts outside the CDR3, is KAGVTQTPRYLIKTRGQQVTLSCSPISGHRSVSWYQQTPGQGLQFLFEYFSETQRNKGNFPGRFSGRQFSNSRSEMNVSTLELGDSALYLCASIRDIQYFGAGTRLSVL.

V gene TRBV20-1 combines with J gene TRBJ2-3, with D possibly TRBD2 on 5 matching bases. The CDR3 contains 14 residues. CDR1 is DFQATT, CDR2 SNEGSKA, per germline (reference sequence). With 1 base removed from V and 3 bases from J, the gap between germline ends came to 11 bases. CDR3 in amino acids: CSARALRGTDTQYF. The CDR3 DNA reads TGCAGTGCTAGAGCCCTTAGAGGGACAGATACGCAGTATTTT.

This clonotype was seen more than once but under ten times. V and J are TRBV18 and TRBJ2-7; the D gene is possibly TRBD1 (6 bases). V was clipped by 3 bases and J by 4 bases, with 19 bases between them. There are 16 residues in the CDR3. The germline gives CDR1 KGHSH, CDR2 LQKENI. The DNA for the CDR3 is TGTGCCAGCTCACCTGTCAGCTGGGGACAAAGGTACGAGCAGTACTTC. Encoded protein: CASSPVSWGQRYEQYF.

V usage is TRBV6-2 or TRBV6-3 and J usage is TRBJ2-1, with TRBD2 matching over 10 bases. The ends lost 4 bases at V and 4 bases at J; junction bases unmatched: 7. Germline V lookup: CDR1 MNHEY, CDR2 SVGEGT. The CDR3 has 16 residues. Written as DNA, the CDR3 is TGTGCCAGCAGTTCCCTAGCGGGAGTAAAATACAATGAGCAGTTCTTC. It codes for CASSSLAGVKYNEQFF.

This clonotype was counted at least ten times. The gene calls are TRBV12-3 or TRBV12-4 and TRBJ1-1; TRBD1 agrees at 8 bases. V gave up 1 base and J gave up 0 bases; unmatched junction bases: 4. The CDR3 is 16 residues long. DNA for the CDR3: TGTGCCAGCAGTTTAGGACAGGGGCGGGTGAACACTGAAGCTTTCTTT. Protein sequence: CASSLGQGRVNTEAFF.

This clonotype was found a few times. The chain joins TRBV6-1 to TRBJ2-3; D is possibly TRBD2 (6 bases). The CDR3 sequence is 14 residues long. Germline CDR1 reads MNHNS; CDR2 reads SASEGT. Trimming removed 7 bases from V and 4 bases from J, with 15 bases in between. CDR3 region: CASTRGTEPDTQYF. In nucleotides, the CDR3 is TGTGCCAGCACCCGGGGGACGGAGCCAGATACGCAGTATTTT.

There are many counts of this clonotype. This sequence joins TRBV29-1 and TRBJ1-2, with D perhaps matching TRBD1 (5 bases). This CDR3 region has 13 residues. Germline-derived CDR1 and CDR2 are SQVTM and ANQGSEA. V was clipped by 6 bases and J by 3 bases, with 14 bases between them. This CDR3 reads CSVPGEGHYGYTF. The CDR3 bases are TGCAGCGTACCCGGGGAGGGGCACTATGGCTACACCTTC.

This clonotype was seen at least ten times. The genes are TRBV7-9 and TRBJ2-1, with D tentatively TRBD2 (5 bases). The CDR3 extends over 15 amino acids. Trimming cost V 2 bases and J 8 bases, with 16 bases left between them. From germline, CDR1 is SEHNR and CDR2 FQNEAQ (reference sequence). Written as DNA, the CDR3 is TGTGCCAGCAGCTTACGTATACTAGATCCGGATGAGCAGTTCTTC. Translated, it gives CASSLRILDPDEQFF.

Here the CDR3 DNA reads TGCAGCGTTGTGGGAGGGTCTGGGGCCAACGTCCTGACTTTC. It encodes CSVVGGSGANVLTF. This chain links TRBV29-1 with TRBJ2-6, with 7 nucleotides matching TRBD2. The CDR3 consists of 14 residues. V shed 4 bases and J 1 base; nucleotides not matched to a gene: 1. Looked up from germline, CDR1 is SQVTM and CDR2 is ANQGSEA. Full variable domain (remainder filled in from reference TRBV29-1 and TRBJ2-6): SAVISQKPSRDICQRGTSLTIQCQVDSQVTMMFWYRQQPGQSLTLIATANQGSEATYESGFVIDKFPISRPNLTFSTLTVSNMSPEDSSIYLCSVVGGSGANVLTFGAGSRLTVL.

The J gene is TRBJ1-2, the V gene TRBV5-1; TRBD1 might be the D (5 bases). CDR3 length: 12 residues. V shed 6 bases and J shed 6 bases, with 12 bases lying between them. Germline assignment: CDR1 SGHRS and CDR2 YFSETQ. Here the CDR3 reads CASTTGGDGYTF. The CDR3 coding sequence is TGCGCCAGCACCACGGGGGGAGATGGCTACACCTTC.

There are a few counts of this clonotype. The chain carries TRBV20-1 and TRBJ2-2; 9 nucleotides line up with TRBD1. The V and J ends lost 5 bases and 7 bases, in that order; junction bases with no gene match: 11. CDR3 length equals 15 residues. CDR1 is DFQATT and CDR2 is SNEGSKA in the germline V gene (reference sequence). The CDR3 DNA reads as TGCAGTGCTTCTCGGGACAGGGATCCCAACGGGGAGCTGTTTTTT. Translated: CSASRDRDPNGELFF.

The chain is built from TRBV29-1 and TRBJ2-2, with unresolved D. Germline V gives CDR1 SQVTM, CDR2 ANQGSEA. Trimming took off 6 bases at V and 1 base at J, with 9 bases between the two ends. This CDR3 comprises 13 residues. The CDR3 here is CSVTDLNTGELFF. CDR3 sequence (DNA): TGCAGCGTAACGGACCTGAACACCGGGGAGCTGTTTTTT.

This clonotype came up many times. The gene calls are TRBV7-9 and TRBJ2-2; no clear D. The V end lost 3 bases, the J end lost 0 bases, and 8 bases lay between the germline ends. The CDR3 is 15 amino acids. The germline CDR1 and CDR2 sequences are SEHNR and FQNEAQ (reference sequence). CDR3 protein: CASSLARANTGELFF. CDR3 DNA: TGTGCCAGCAGCTTGGCTCGAGCGAACACCGGGGAGCTGTTTTTT. Full variable domain (remainder filled in from reference TRBV7-9 and TRBJ2-2): DTGVSQNPRHKITKRGQNVTFRCDPISEHNRLYWYRQTLGQGPEFLTYFQNEAQLEKSRLLSDRFSAERPKGSFSTLEIQRTEQGDSAMYLCASSLARANTGELFFGEGSRLTVL.

This clonotype was detected only a few times. This sequence joins TRBV6-2 or TRBV6-3 and TRBJ1-5, with D hard to call. The CDR3 length is 12 residues. Trimming took off 0 bases at V and 5 bases at J, with 2 bases between the two ends. Germline V gene data show CDR1 as MNHEY and CDR2 as SVGEGT. The CDR3 DNA reads TGTGCCAGCAGTTACTCTTATCAGCCCCAGCATTTT. Its translation: CASSYSYQPQHF.

This chain joins TRBV7-2 and TRBJ2-3; 8 bases are a match to TRBD2. J lost 2 bases, V lost 7 bases, and 14 bases had no gene match. CDR1 SGHTA and CDR2 FQGNSA come from the germline V gene. This CDR3 region has 17 residues. CDR3 residues: CASTKVGTGGPTDTQYF. In nucleotides, the CDR3 is TGTGCCAGCACCAAAGTGGGGACGGGGGGGCCCACAGATACGCAGTATTTT.

This clonotype was seen many times. The chain is built from TRBV6-6 and TRBJ2-3; D ambiguous. This CDR3 has 10 residues. CDR1 and CDR2 (germline): MNHNY, SVGAGI (reference sequence). V gave up 4 bases and J gave up 5 bases, with 1 base separating them. CDR3 sequence (DNA): TGTGCCAGCAGTTTAGATACGCAGTATTTT. This encodes CASSLDTQYF.

The chain combines TRBV29-1 with TRBJ2-6, with D unresolved. The V end lost 5 bases, the J end lost 2 bases, and 7 bases lay between the germline ends. CDR1 and CDR2 from the germline V gene are SQVTM and ANQGSEA. CDR3 length: 13 amino acids. The CDR3 sequence is CSVKQAGANVLTF. The CDR3 DNA reads as TGCAGCGTTAAGCAGGCTGGGGCCAACGTCCTGACTTTC.

This clonotype has more than one count but fewer than ten. The chain couples TRBV27 to TRBJ1-2; no reliable D call. The CDR3 totals 12 residues. The V gene lost 6 bases and the J gene lost 5 bases, with 10 bases spanning the gap. Germline CDR1 MNHEY, CDR2 SMNVEV (reference sequence). DNA of the CDR3: TGTGCCAGCAGCACGAAAGGGTATGGCTACACCTTC. It yields the protein CASSTKGYGYTF.

This chain joins TRBV4-2 and TRBJ2-7; 7 nucleotides line up with TRBD1. The J segment lost 3 bases and the V segment lost 0 bases, leaving 8 bases of the junction unmatched. The CDR3 consists of 16 residues. Germline assignment: CDR1 LGHNA and CDR2 YNFKEQ. The CDR3 nucleotides are TGTGCCAGCAGCCAAGAAGGGACGACAGGGTTCTACGAGCAGTACTTC. It codes for CASSQEGTTGFYEQYF.

This sequence joins TRBV28 and TRBJ2-1; 9 positions agree with TRBD2. The CDR3 is made up of 14 amino acids. Germline assignment: CDR1 MDHEN and CDR2 SYDVKM. Losses at the gene ends were 5 bases for V and 7 bases for J; bases not matched to a gene: 6. CDR3: CASSGSGSRNEQFF. As DNA, the CDR3 is TGTGCCAGCAGTGGTAGCGGGAGCAGGAATGAGCAGTTCTTC.

This clonotype has just a few counts. The chain combines TRBV7-9 with TRBJ2-1; D possibly uses TRBD1 or TRBD2 (5 bases each). The CDR3 extends over 15 amino acids. With 1 base removed from V and 5 bases from J, the gap between germline ends came to 12 bases. CDR1 SEHNR and CDR2 FQNEAQ come from the germline V gene (reference sequence). Here the CDR3 DNA reads TGTGCCAGCAGCTTAGTGGGGGAGCGACACAATGAGCAGTTCTTC. Its protein product is CASSLVGERHNEQFF.

J is TRBJ2-5 and V is TRBV19, with D possibly matching TRBD2 (6 bases). Germline CDR1 is LNHDA and CDR2 is SQIVND (reference sequence). The CDR3 has 16 amino acids. With 1 base removed from V and 2 bases from J, the gap between germline ends came to 14 bases. The CDR3 is CASSIGTGDPQETQYF. For the CDR3, the DNA is TGTGCCAGTAGTATAGGAACGGGAGACCCTCAAGAGACCCAGTACTTC.

The chain has TRBV20-1 and TRBJ2-1; 8 bases are shared with TRBD2. Per germline, CDR1 DFQATT and CDR2 SNEGSKA (reference sequence). V dropped 2 bases and J dropped 4; count of bases not matched to a gene: 4. The CDR3 is 14 amino acids. This chain's CDR3 is CSARRTGGYNEQFF. CDR3 bases: TGCAGTGCTAGACGAACGGGGGGGTACAATGAGCAGTTCTTC.

In this sample, this clonotype turned up a few times. J is TRBJ2-1 and V is TRBV20-1; the match to TRBD2 covers 12 bases. Germline V lookup: CDR1 DFQATT, CDR2 SNEGSKA (reference sequence). This CDR3 spans 14 amino acids. The V gene end was trimmed by 7 bases and the J gene end by 4 bases; junction bases not matched to a gene: 5. The CDR3 protein is CSEKTSGGYNEQFF. The CDR3 bases are TGCAGTGAAAAGACTAGCGGGGGTTACAATGAGCAGTTCTTC.

This clonotype was counted between two and nine times. CDR3 bases: TGTGCCAGTAGTACCAACAGGCAATCCTACGAGCAGTACTTC. It codes for CASSTNRQSYEQYF. The V call is TRBV19, the J call TRBJ2-7; D may be TRBD1 (5 bases). There are 14 residues in the CDR3. V dropped 4 bases and J dropped 1 base, with 11 bases sitting between them. Germline V gives CDR1 LNHDA, CDR2 SQIVND (reference sequence).

This clonotype was observed at least ten times. V gene TRBV21-1 combines with J gene TRBJ1-2; the table's D call TRBD1 went unverified against the DNA. TRBV21-1 is annotated as a pseudogene. The CDR3 covers 19 residues. DNA of the CDR3: TGTGCCAGCAGCAAAACCCTCCCCCACGGACAGGGGGAAGACTATGGCTACACCTTC. This sequence encodes CASSKTLPHGQGEDYGYTF.

The V call is TRBV20-1, the J call TRBJ2-3; no clear D. Germline CDR1 and CDR2: DFQATT and SNEGSKA (reference sequence). V was pared by 4 bases and J by 0 bases, with 14 bases between. The CDR3 has 15 residues. The CDR3 DNA reads as TGCAGTGCTACCCCGATTGCCCCGAGCACAGATACGCAGTATTTT. Its translation is CSATPIAPSTDTQYF.

There are many counts of this clonotype. The chain uses TRBV29-1 and TRBJ1-3; D not certain. This CDR3 contains 12 residues. Germline V gene sequence: CDR1 SQVTM, CDR2 ANQGSEA. With 4 bases removed from V and 0 bases from J, the gap between germline ends came to 4 bases. The CDR3 sequence is CSVGISGNTIYF. The CDR3, as DNA: TGCAGCGTTGGAATCTCTGGAAACACCATATATTTT. The full variable domain, rest sourced from reference TRBV29-1 and TRBJ1-3, is SAVISQKPSRDICQRGTSLTIQCQVDSQVTMMFWYRQQPGQSLTLIATANQGSEATYESGFVIDKFPISRPNLTFSTLTVSNMSPEDSSIYLCSVGISGNTIYFGEGSWLTVV.